Listed here are 17 T cell receptor beta chains from one sample, sequenced in a study of cytomegalovirus exposure and HLA in healthy donors. A multiplex PCR was run with 60 Vbeta primers and 13 Jbeta primers. The table came from immunoSEQ multiplex PCR; TCRdb's copy has only in-frame clones and leaves some out. The sample lists 150,000 to 200,000 clones, around 62% occurring once. Sequenced material: PBMCs. The receptors originated from a man between 35 and 55 years old in good health and CMV-seronegative.

This rearrangement joins TRBV2 to TRBJ1-5, with 9 bases fitting TRBD1. The CDR3 has 14 residues. Germline lookup yields CDR1 SNHLY and CDR2 FYNNEI. J gave up 6 bases and V 2 bases, and 2 bases lay outside the gene matches. The CDR3 bases are TGTGCCAGCAGTGAACGGGGACAGGGTCAGCCCCAGCATTTT. Its translation is CASSERGQGQPQHF.

This clone was counted only a few times. This chain joins TRBV19 and TRBJ1-5; 12 bases are shared with TRBD1. The CDR3 contains 16 residues. The V segment lost 5 bases and the J segment 4 bases; nucleotides outside the gene matches: 6. CDR1 and CDR2 from the germline V gene are LNHDA and SQIVND (reference sequence). The chain's CDR3 is CASSLGTGGFNQPQHF. As DNA, the CDR3 is TGTGCCAGTAGTTTAGGGACAGGGGGCTTTAATCAGCCCCAGCATTTT. The whole variable domain, remainder taken from reference TRBV19 and TRBJ1-5, is DGGITQSPKYLFRKEGQNVTLSCEQNLNHDAMYWYRQDPGQGLRLIYYSQIVNDFQKGDIAEGYSVSREKKESFPLTVTSAQKNPTAFYLCASSLGTGGFNQPQHFGDGTRLSIL.

The chain couples TRBV6-5 to TRBJ2-7; 9 positions agree with TRBD1. The V segment lost 5 bases and the J segment 7 bases; nucleotides outside the gene matches: 9. This CDR3 has 14 amino acids. Per the germline V gene, CDR1 is MNHEY and CDR2 is SVGAGI. For the CDR3, the DNA is TGTGCCAGCAGTCCGGGGACAGGGATAAGAGAGCAGTACTTC. This encodes CASSPGTGIREQYF.

This clone was found once. The gene calls are TRBV2 and TRBJ1-2; no clear D. Deletions cut 1 base from V and 7 bases from J, with 10 bases between. The CDR3 is 13 residues long. CDR1 and CDR2 from the germline V gene are SNHLY and FYNNEI. In DNA form, the CDR3 reads TGTGCCAGCAGTGAAGAAGCTGTGAGTGGCTACACCTTC. It translates to CASSEEAVSGYTF.

This clone appeared a few times. The chain has TRBV5-1 and TRBJ2-2; 11 bases fit TRBD2. V lost 7 bases, J lost 3 bases, and 5 bases stayed unmatched. Germline loops: CDR1 SGHRS, CDR2 YFSETQ. The CDR3 covers 15 residues. For the CDR3, the DNA is TGCGCCAGCGTGAAACTAGCGGGGGACACCGGGGAGCTGTTTTTT. This codes for CASVKLAGDTGELFF.

V gene TRBV6-5 combines with J gene TRBJ2-5, with 11 bases identical to TRBD2. With the DNA end fitting TRBJ2-7 better, the J assignment may be wrong. The CDR3 sequence is 15 residues long. The germline V gene has CDR1 MNHEY and CDR2 SVGAGI. The CDR3 DNA sequence: TGTGCCAGCAGCATAACTAGCGGGGGCCCCTACGAGCAGTACTTC. It encodes CASSITSGGPYEQYF.

The chain uses TRBV5-1 and TRBJ2-5; D is uncertain. Per the germline V gene, CDR1 is SGHRS and CDR2 is YFSETQ. Trimming shortened V by 6 bases and J by 2 bases, and 20 bases separated the two germline ends. This CDR3 region has 16 residues. Written as DNA, the CDR3 is TGCGCCAGCATTTCCGCGGTGTCGGGTGGGCAAGAGACCCAGTACTTC. It specifies CASISAVSGGQETQYF.

This chain joins TRBV19 and TRBJ2-1; tentatively, D is TRBD2 (6 bases). Looked up from germline, CDR1 is LNHDA and CDR2 is SQIVND (reference sequence). Deletions cut 8 bases from V and 4 bases from J, with 12 bases between. The CDR3 sequence is 13 residues long. This CDR3 is CASENRGYNEQFF. CDR3 coding DNA: TGTGCCAGTGAAAACCGGGGGTACAATGAGCAGTTCTTC.

The V call is TRBV15, the J call TRBJ1-2, with D perhaps matching TRBD1 (5 bases). V lost 1 base and J lost 9, with 21 bases in between. CDR3 length equals 16 residues. Per germline, CDR1 LNHNV and CDR2 YYDKDF (reference sequence). The CDR3 DNA sequence: TGTGCCACCAGCAGAGGGGACTTCTGGGGGACTCAAAGCTACACCTTC. It specifies CATSRGDFWGTQSYTF.

The genes are TRBV6-5 and TRBJ2-1; weak D call: TRBD1 (6 bases). Germline-derived CDR1 and CDR2 are MNHEY and SVGAGI. V was shortened by 8 bases and J by 7 bases, with 15 bases between the two germline ends. The CDR3 length is 13 residues. The CDR3 DNA sequence: TGTGCCAGCGGAACAGGGCTCCTAAATGAGCAGTTCTTC. Translation gives CASGTGLLNEQFF.

The gene calls are TRBV7-2 and TRBJ1-1, with 7 bases aligning to TRBD1. Germline V gene data show CDR1 as SGHTA and CDR2 as FQGNSA. The CDR3 extends over 14 amino acids. V dropped 4 bases and J dropped 1; count of bases not matched to a gene: 3. The CDR3 reads CASSSQGENTEAFF. The CDR3 DNA reads as TGTGCCAGCAGCTCGCAGGGGGAGAACACTGAAGCTTTCTTT.

This chain connects TRBV21-1 to TRBJ2-1; the table's D call, TRBD2, has no DNA check behind it. TRBV21-1 is listed as a pseudogene. CDR3 length: 21 residues. CDR3 residues: CASSTLARKGCHVSSYNEQFF. The CDR3 coding sequence is TGTGCCAGCAGCACTCTAGCCCGTAAAGGTTGTCACGTTTCCTCCTACAATGAGCAGTTCTTC.

The V call is TRBV4-2, the J call TRBJ1-1, with 7 bases identical to TRBD1. The CDR3 has 14 residues. Per germline, CDR1 LGHNA and CDR2 YNFKEQ. V was pared by 0 bases and J by 3 bases, with 1 base of the junction left unmatched. CDR3 sequence (DNA): TGTGCCAGCAGCCAAGATACAGGGGACACTGAAGCTTTCTTT. This codes for CASSQDTGDTEAFF.

The chain uses TRBV19 and TRBJ1-1, with D perhaps matching TRBD1 (5 bases). CDR1 LNHDA and CDR2 SQIVND come from the germline V gene (reference sequence). V was pared by 3 bases and J by 0 bases, with 8 bases between. The length of the CDR3 is 14 residues. The CDR3 here is CASSMGRVNTEAFF. The CDR3 DNA follows: TGTGCCAGTAGTATGGGCAGGGTGAACACTGAAGCTTTCTTT.

V usage is TRBV7-2 and J usage is TRBJ1-1; a possible D gene is TRBD1 (6 bases). CDR3 length: 15 residues. Germline V gives CDR1 SGHTA, CDR2 FQGNSA. V lost 3 bases, J lost 4 bases, and 15 bases lay in between. Written as DNA, the CDR3 is TGTGCCAGCAGCTTTTCTACAGGGCTCGGCACTGAAGCTTTCTTT. This encodes CASSFSTGLGTEAFF.

This rearrangement joins TRBV30 to TRBJ1-6; D is uncertain. Germline assignment: CDR1 GTSNPN and CDR2 SVGIG (reference sequence). The CDR3 is made up of 15 amino acids. V dropped 2 bases and J dropped 1 base, with 9 bases sitting between them. The CDR3: CAWSQPGSYNSPLHF. The CDR3 coding sequence is TGTGCCTGGAGTCAGCCGGGGTCCTATAATTCACCCCTCCACTTT.

This clone was counted between two and nine times. CDR3 bases: TGTGCCAGCAGTTTAACCAGCGGGGGGCCACAAGAGACCCAGTACTTC. Amino acids: CASSLTSGGPQETQYF. This chain links TRBV6-5 with TRBJ2-5, with 9 bases lining up with TRBD2. The CDR3 totals 16 residues. From germline, CDR1 is MNHEY and CDR2 SVGAGI. Germline trimming cut 4 bases from V and 2 bases from J; bases unmatched to any gene: 8.